This TCR beta chain was sequenced for a study of T cell responses to AZD1222 COVID-19 vaccine. Study overall: Analyses pooled second doses at about 4 or about 12 weeks. Points from the study as a whole: Reportedly, nearly half the spike-specific TCRs target unmutated variant regions. Repertoire sampling was restricted to post-peak T cell response timepoints. Clonal diversity was possibly underestimated; the donors were predominantly white British and more often female.

V dropped 1 base and J dropped 2 bases, with 5 bases sitting between them. The CDR3 is 13 residues long. Germline CDR1 and CDR2: SGHVS and FQNEAQ. This clone showed up just once. The antigen remains unidentified. The protocol was immunoSEQ multiplex PCR, while the TCRdb copy is restricted to in-frame clones and leaves out a portion. Of about 120,000 clones in the sample, over 85% were seen once. Specimen: peripheral blood, collected on day 0 of AZD1222 vaccination. The V call is TRBV7-8, the J call TRBJ1-2; D is unclear. This TCR came from an adult in good health. The chain's CDR3 is CASSLGGNYGYTF. The DNA for the CDR3 is TGTGCCAGCAGCTTAGGAGGGAACTATGGCTACACCTTC.